This T cell receptor (beta chain) was recovered during a study of OX40 agonist ivuxolimab in advanced cancers. Study background: In this cohort, patients received ivuxolimab, an agonistic anti-OX40 (CD134) antibody.

TCRdb's copy holds only in-frame clones and misses some; the assay was immunoSEQ multiplex PCR. This sample carries approximately 100,000 clones, approximately 90% of them seen once, and the ten largest clones take under 0.8%. With baseline, cycle 4 day 1, and cycle 7 day 1 as timepoints, blood was sampled. This CDR3 contains 14 residues. Germline V gene lookup returns CDR1 MDHEN and CDR2 SYDVKM. Trimming shortened V by 1 base and J by 10 bases, and 11 bases separated the two germline ends. The origin of this receptor is an adult with an advanced solid tumor such as melanoma, head and neck, liver or kidney cancer. The chain couples TRBV28 to TRBJ1-6, with D uncertain. Sample: CD4+ or CD8+ T cells sorted from blood, taken in a trial of the OX40 agonist ivuxolimab. This CDR3 reads CASSLSTRDSPLHF. CDR3 DNA: TGTGCCAGCAGTTTATCTACTCGCGACTCACCCCTCCACTTT.